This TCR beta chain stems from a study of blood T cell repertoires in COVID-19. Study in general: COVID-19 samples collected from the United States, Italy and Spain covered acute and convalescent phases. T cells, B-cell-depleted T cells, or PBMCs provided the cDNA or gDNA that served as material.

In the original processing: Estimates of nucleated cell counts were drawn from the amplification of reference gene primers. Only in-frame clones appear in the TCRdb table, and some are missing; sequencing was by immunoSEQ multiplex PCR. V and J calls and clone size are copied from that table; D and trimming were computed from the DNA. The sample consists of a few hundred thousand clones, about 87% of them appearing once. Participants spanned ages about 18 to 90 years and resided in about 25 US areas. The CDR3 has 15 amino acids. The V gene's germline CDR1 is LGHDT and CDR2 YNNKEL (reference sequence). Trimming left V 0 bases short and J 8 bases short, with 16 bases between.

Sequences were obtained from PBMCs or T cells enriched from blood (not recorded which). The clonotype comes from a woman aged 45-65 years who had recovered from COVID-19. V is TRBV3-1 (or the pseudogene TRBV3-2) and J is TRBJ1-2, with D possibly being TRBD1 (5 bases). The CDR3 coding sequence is TGTGCCAGCAGCCAAGATGGCATCAGGGTTTTGGGCTACACCTTC. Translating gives CASSQDGIRVLGYTF.